This T cell receptor (beta chain) stems from a study of blood T cell repertoires in COVID-19. Germline V gene lookup returns CDR1 KGHSH and CDR2 LQKENI. Trimming shortened V by 1 base and J by 5 bases, and 9 bases separated the two germline ends. The CDR3 sequence is 14 residues long. Generated by immunoSEQ multiplex PCR, the TCRdb table keeps only in-frame clones and is missing some. The sample holds about 160,000 clones, 70% to 85% seen once. The chain couples TRBV18 to TRBJ2-1; no clear D gene. The sequence was obtained from a man in his 60s who had recovered from COVID-19. Material for sequencing was peripheral blood. The CDR3 DNA is TGTGCCAGCTCACCACGCCAGGAAAACAATGAGCAGTTCTTC. This translates into CASSPRQENNEQFF.